One and the same sample provided the 32 T cell receptor beta chains below, sequenced in a study of T cells expressing NK-cell markers. TCRdb re-analyzed the 5' RACE reads; it lists each CDR3 protein once, without DNA. The listing records 90,000 to 130,000 distinct CDR3 sequences. The specimen sequenced was blood T cells: a sorted CD56 or NKG2C T cell subset, CD4+ or CD8+ T cells, or bulk PBMC T cells (not recorded which). The receptors derive from a woman between 18 and 75 years old in good health.

The rearrangement links TRBV7-9 to TRBJ1-1; there is no DNA to check the TCRdb D call of TRBD1. The CDR3 consists of 15 residues. From germline, CDR1 is SEHNR and CDR2 FQNEAQ (reference sequence). The CDR3: CASSSTGSGGTEAFF.

The rearrangement links TRBV29-1 to TRBJ2-7. Per the germline V gene, CDR1 is SQVTM and CDR2 is ANQGSEA. This CDR3 region has 12 residues. The CDR3 sequence: CSVEAGPYEQYF.

The J gene is TRBJ2-1, the V gene TRBV7-9; TCRdb outputs TRBD2, but without DNA this stays unchecked. The length of the CDR3 is 14 residues. Germline V gives CDR1 SEHNR, CDR2 FQNEAQ (reference sequence). CDR3 loop: CASSFGGSDNEQFF.

The chain uses TRBV20-1 and TRBJ1-1; TCRdb proposes TRBD1, but this gene call is untestable without DNA. The CDR3 spans 13 residues. CDR1 and CDR2 (germline): DFQATT, SNEGSKA (reference sequence). The CDR3 sequence is CSQTGRSDTEAFF.

The rearrangement joins TRBV4-3 to TRBJ1-1. Germline V gene data show CDR1 as LGHNA and CDR2 as YSLEER. CDR3 length: 16 amino acids. The CDR3 sequence is CASSQEPNDAGTEAFF.

The V gene is TRBV4-2, the J gene TRBJ2-3; TCRdb names TRBD1, which stays unverified in the absence of DNA. The length of the CDR3 is 14 residues. Germline V gives CDR1 LGHNA, CDR2 YNFKEQ. The CDR3 here is CASSRGGNTDTQYF.

This chain uses TRBV12-3 or TRBV12-4 with TRBJ2-1; TCRdb reports TRBD1, a call that lacks DNA to check it against. The CDR3 covers 15 residues. The CDR3 loop is CASSLMLAGRGEQFF.

The chain couples TRBV4-2 to TRBJ2-1. CDR3 length: 14 residues. Germline-derived CDR1 and CDR2 are LGHNA and YNFKEQ. CDR3 sequence reads: CASSQEKLYNEQFF.

V is TRBV12-3 or TRBV12-4 and J is TRBJ2-5; absent DNA, TCRdb's TRBD2 call cannot be checked. This CDR3 comprises 16 residues. CDR3 protein: CASSQPPPGRQETQYF.

The chain combines TRBV4-3 with TRBJ2-3; TCRdb lists TRBD1, though no DNA is available to test this call. Germline values: CDR1 LGHNA, CDR2 YSLEER. The CDR3 consists of 15 residues. CDR3 residues: CASSQGPGSTDTQYF.

V is TRBV4-1 and J is TRBJ1-1; with no DNA, the TCRdb D assignment of TRBD1 cannot be verified. The CDR3 has 16 residues. Germline values: CDR1 MGHRA, CDR2 YSYEKL. This CDR3 is CASSQGGTGVNTEAFF.

This chain links TRBV28 with TRBJ2-1. Germline CDR1 is MDHEN and CDR2 is SYDVKM. The CDR3 is made up of 12 amino acids. CDR3 sequence: CASSFAVNEQFF.

The CDR3 is CASSKDSSYRNQPQHF. This chain joins TRBV11-2 and TRBJ1-5; there is no DNA to check the TCRdb D call of TRBD1. Germline CDR1 reads SGHAT; CDR2 reads FQNNGV. This CDR3 comprises 16 residues.

CDR3 residues: CASSGAYEQYF. V usage is TRBV12-3 or TRBV12-4 and J usage is TRBJ2-7. The CDR3 consists of 11 residues.

The rearrangement joins TRBV29-1 to TRBJ2-7; TCRdb's D call, TRBD1, is unchecked because there is no DNA. The germline V gene has CDR1 SQVTM and CDR2 ANQGSEA. The CDR3 spans 13 residues. The CDR3 sequence: CSVEERGEGEQYF.

This chain uses TRBV30 with TRBJ1-5. CDR3 length: 13 residues. The germline gives CDR1 GTSNPN, CDR2 SVGIG (reference sequence). This chain's CDR3 is CAWTTGGDQPQHF.

The CDR3 protein is CASSLGLAGGNEQYF. The genes are TRBV7-9 and TRBJ2-7; TCRdb gives TRBD2 as the D gene, but with no DNA this cannot be confirmed. The CDR3 length is 15 residues. Germline V CDR1 and CDR2: SEHNR, FQNEAQ (reference sequence).

V is TRBV5-5 and J is TRBJ2-7. In germline, CDR1 is SGHKS, CDR2 YYEKEE (reference sequence). This CDR3 contains 11 residues. This CDR3 is CASSLIHEQYF. The full variable domain, completed using reference TRBV5-5 and TRBJ2-7, is DAGVTQSPTHLIKTRGQQVTLRCSPISGHKSVSWYQQVLGQGPQFIFQYYEKEERGRGNFPDRFSARQFPNYSSELNVNALLLGDSALYLCASSLIHEQYFGPGTRLTVT.

The chain couples TRBV4-2 to TRBJ2-3; TCRdb gives TRBD2 as the D gene, but with no DNA this cannot be confirmed. The CDR3 runs 18 residues. The germline CDR1 and CDR2 sequences are LGHNA and YNFKEQ. This CDR3 reads CASSQEGPGLAATDTQYF.

V usage is TRBV2 and J usage is TRBJ1-1. The CDR3 runs to 13 residues. Per germline, CDR1 SNHLY and CDR2 FYNNEI. CDR3 region: CASRRQGFTEAFF.

This chain connects TRBV19 to TRBJ2-7. CDR1 and CDR2 from the germline V gene are LNHDA and SQIVND (reference sequence). This CDR3 has 12 residues. CDR3 sequence: CASSIGRSEQYF.

The gene calls are TRBV27 and TRBJ2-2; TCRdb picks TRBD1, but there is no DNA to check that call. The CDR3 is 13 residues long. Germline loops: CDR1 MNHEY, CDR2 SMNVEV (reference sequence). The CDR3 reads CASSPGGPGELFF.

The chain employs TRBV6-6 and TRBJ2-1; the D call from TCRdb, TRBD1, cannot be confirmed without DNA. Germline assignment: CDR1 MNHNY and CDR2 SVGAGI (reference sequence). The CDR3 consists of 13 residues. CDR3 amino acids: CASTATGLNEQFF.

This sequence joins TRBV5-1 and TRBJ2-7; checking the TCRdb D call of TRBD1 is not possible without DNA. This CDR3 is built from 13 residues. From germline, CDR1 is SGHRS and CDR2 YFSETQ. CDR3 protein: CASTGGIAYEQYF. The whole variable domain, filled in from reference TRBV5-1 and TRBJ2-7, reads KAGVTQTPRYLIKTRGQQVTLSCSPISGHRSVSWYQQTPGQGLQFLFEYFSETQRNKGNFPGRFSGRQFSNSRSEMNVSTLELGDSALYLCASTGGIAYEQYFGPGTRLTVT.

The J gene is TRBJ2-5, the V gene TRBV15; absent DNA, TCRdb's TRBD1 call cannot be checked. CDR3 size: 13 residues. Germline lookup yields CDR1 LNHNV and CDR2 YYDKDF (reference sequence). The CDR3: CATAARGVETQYF.

This rearrangement joins TRBV6-2 or TRBV6-3 to TRBJ1-1. The CDR3 runs 15 residues. Per germline, CDR1 MNHEY and CDR2 SVGEGT. The CDR3: CASSYSGYQNTEAFF.

This rearrangement joins TRBV13 to TRBJ2-7; TCRdb proposes TRBD1, but this gene call is untestable without DNA. Germline CDR1 is PRHDT and CDR2 is FYEKMQ (reference sequence). This CDR3 comprises 14 residues. The CDR3 here is CASSPTGVNYEQYF.

The V call is TRBV12-3 or TRBV12-4, the J call TRBJ2-5; TCRdb lists TRBD2, though no DNA is available to test this call. CDR3 length: 13 amino acids. The CDR3 is CASSLEGWETQYF.

The chain is built from TRBV27 and TRBJ2-2; TCRdb gives TRBD2 as the D gene, but with no DNA this cannot be confirmed. The germline V gene has CDR1 MNHEY and CDR2 SMNVEV (reference sequence). The CDR3 runs 16 residues. The chain's CDR3 is CASSLEGSGRTGELFF.

Frequency places this clonotype as medium-sized. The chain employs TRBV6-5 and TRBJ1-3; with no DNA, the TCRdb D assignment of TRBD1 cannot be verified. The CDR3 is 15 residues long. Germline CDR1 reads MNHEY; CDR2 reads SVGAGI. CDR3 amino acids: CASRQKGTGSATIYF.

The V gene is TRBV12-3 or TRBV12-4, the J gene TRBJ2-5; TCRdb returns TRBD1, unconfirmable since there is no DNA. The CDR3 is made up of 16 amino acids. CDR3 sequence reads: CASRTTGTGGRETQYF.

CDR3 residues: CASSLGYLREGIIGANVLTF. The chain employs TRBV7-8 and TRBJ2-6; the TCRdb call, TRBD2, lacks DNA for checking. The CDR3 has 20 residues. The germline V gene has CDR1 SGHVS and CDR2 FQNEAQ.